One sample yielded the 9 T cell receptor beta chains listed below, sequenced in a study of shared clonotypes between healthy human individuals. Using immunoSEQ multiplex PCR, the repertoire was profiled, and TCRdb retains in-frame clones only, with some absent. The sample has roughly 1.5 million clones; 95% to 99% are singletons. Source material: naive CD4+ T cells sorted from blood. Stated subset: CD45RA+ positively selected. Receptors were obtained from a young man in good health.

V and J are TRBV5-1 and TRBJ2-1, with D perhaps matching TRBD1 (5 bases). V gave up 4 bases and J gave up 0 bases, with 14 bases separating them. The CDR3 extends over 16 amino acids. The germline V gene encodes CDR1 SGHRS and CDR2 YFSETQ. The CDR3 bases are TGCGCCAGCAGCCTGGGTTCAGGGAACTCCTACAATGAGCAGTTCTTC. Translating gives CASSLGSGNSYNEQFF.

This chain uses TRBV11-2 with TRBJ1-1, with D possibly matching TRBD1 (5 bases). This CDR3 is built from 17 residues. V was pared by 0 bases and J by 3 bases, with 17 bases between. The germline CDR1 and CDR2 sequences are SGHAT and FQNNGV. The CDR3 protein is CASSLDLRRTGDTEAFF. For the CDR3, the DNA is TGTGCCAGCAGCTTAGATCTCAGGCGGACGGGGGACACTGAAGCTTTCTTT.

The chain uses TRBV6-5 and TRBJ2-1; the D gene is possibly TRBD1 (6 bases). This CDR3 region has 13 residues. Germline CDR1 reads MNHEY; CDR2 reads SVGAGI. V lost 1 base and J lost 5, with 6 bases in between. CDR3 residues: CASSYWTDNEQFF. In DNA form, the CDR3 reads TGTGCCAGCAGTTACTGGACAGACAATGAGCAGTTCTTC.

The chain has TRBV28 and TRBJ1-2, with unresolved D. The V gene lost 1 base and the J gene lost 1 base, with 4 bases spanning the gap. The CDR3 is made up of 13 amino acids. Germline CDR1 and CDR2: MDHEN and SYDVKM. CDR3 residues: CASSLSVNYGYTF. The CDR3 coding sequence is TGTGCCAGCAGTTTATCGGTTAACTATGGCTACACCTTC.

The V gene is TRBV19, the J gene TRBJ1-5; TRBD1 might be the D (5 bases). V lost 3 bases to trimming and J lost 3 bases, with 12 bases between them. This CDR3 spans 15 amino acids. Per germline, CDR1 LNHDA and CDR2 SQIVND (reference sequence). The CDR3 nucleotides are TGTGCCAGTAGTATCGGGGGAGGAGTCAATCAGCCCCAGCATTTT. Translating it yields CASSIGGGVNQPQHF.

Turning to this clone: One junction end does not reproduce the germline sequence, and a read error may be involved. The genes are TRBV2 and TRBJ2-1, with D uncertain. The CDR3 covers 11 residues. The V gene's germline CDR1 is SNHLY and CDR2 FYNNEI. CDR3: CASRASALLIF. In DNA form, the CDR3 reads TGTGCCAGCAGGGCTTCTGCGCTGTTGATCTTC.

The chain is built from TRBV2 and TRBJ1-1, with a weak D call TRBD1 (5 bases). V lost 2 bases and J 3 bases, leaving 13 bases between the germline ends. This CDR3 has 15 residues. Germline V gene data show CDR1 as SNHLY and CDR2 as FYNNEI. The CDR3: CASSEPSLGDTEAFF. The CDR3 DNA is TGTGCCAGCAGTGAACCTTCATTAGGGGACACTGAAGCTTTCTTT.

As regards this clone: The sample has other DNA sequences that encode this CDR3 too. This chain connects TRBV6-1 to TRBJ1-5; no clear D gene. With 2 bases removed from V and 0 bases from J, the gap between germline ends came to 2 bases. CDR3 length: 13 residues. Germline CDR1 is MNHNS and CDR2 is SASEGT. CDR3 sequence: CASSEISNQPQHF. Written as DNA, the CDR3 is TGTGCCAGCAGTGAAATTAGCAATCAGCCCCAGCATTTT.

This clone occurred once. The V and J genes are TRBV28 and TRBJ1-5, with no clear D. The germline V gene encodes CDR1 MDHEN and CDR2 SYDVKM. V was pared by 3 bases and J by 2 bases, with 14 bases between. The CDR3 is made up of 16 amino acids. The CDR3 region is CASSLRILNGNQPQHF. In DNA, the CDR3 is TGTGCCAGCAGTTTGCGGATCCTAAATGGCAATCAGCCCCAGCATTTT.